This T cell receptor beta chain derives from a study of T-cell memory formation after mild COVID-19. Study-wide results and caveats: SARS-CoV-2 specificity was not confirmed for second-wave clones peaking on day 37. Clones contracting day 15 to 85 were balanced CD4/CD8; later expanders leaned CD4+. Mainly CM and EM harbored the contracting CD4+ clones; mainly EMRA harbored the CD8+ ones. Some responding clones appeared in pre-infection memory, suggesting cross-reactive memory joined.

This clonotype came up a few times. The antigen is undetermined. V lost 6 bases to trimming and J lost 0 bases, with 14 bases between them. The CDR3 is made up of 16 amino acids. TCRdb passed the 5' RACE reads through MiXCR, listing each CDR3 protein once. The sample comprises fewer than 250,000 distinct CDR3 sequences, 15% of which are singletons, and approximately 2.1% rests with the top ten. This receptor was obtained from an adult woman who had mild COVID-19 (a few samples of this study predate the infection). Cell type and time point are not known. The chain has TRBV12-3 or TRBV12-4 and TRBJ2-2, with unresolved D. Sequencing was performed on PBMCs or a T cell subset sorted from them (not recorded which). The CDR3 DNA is TGTGCCAGCAGGTATGGTCCAGATACGAACACCGGGGAGCTGTTTTTT. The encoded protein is CASRYGPDTNTGELFF.